This entry concerns a single T cell receptor beta chain. Its antigen remains unknown. One entry per CDR3 protein, called by TCRdb with MiXCR from the reads. The sample comprises about 24,000 distinct CDR3 sequences, 20% to 25% of which are singletons, and approximately 90% rests with the top ten. Per germline, CDR1 KGHSH and CDR2 LQKENI. The CDR3 is 14 amino acids. V was clipped by 3 bases and J by 0 bases, with 6 bases between them. This record belongs to a study of T cell repertoires in cytomegalovirus infection. Background on the study: It was the public TCR beta signatures that indicated both CMV infection and matching HLA type.

Study outcomes and limitations: Cumulated frequencies of public TCR beta families served to identify carriers of CMV plus the relevant HLA. CMV-specific TCR beta clonotypes restricted by HLA-C dominated the ex vivo response.

Sequences were derived from CD8+ T cells from cultured PBMCs, sampled from culture after CMV antigen stimulation. The TCR comes from a human donor in good health (CMV status not recorded). Some clones in this sample may be carry-over from other donors' samples. V gene TRBV18 combines with J gene TRBJ2-4; no definite D call. CDR3 amino acids: CASSPQLAKNIQYF. CDR3 bases: TGTGCCAGCTCACCGCAGCTAGCCAAAAACATTCAGTACTTC.